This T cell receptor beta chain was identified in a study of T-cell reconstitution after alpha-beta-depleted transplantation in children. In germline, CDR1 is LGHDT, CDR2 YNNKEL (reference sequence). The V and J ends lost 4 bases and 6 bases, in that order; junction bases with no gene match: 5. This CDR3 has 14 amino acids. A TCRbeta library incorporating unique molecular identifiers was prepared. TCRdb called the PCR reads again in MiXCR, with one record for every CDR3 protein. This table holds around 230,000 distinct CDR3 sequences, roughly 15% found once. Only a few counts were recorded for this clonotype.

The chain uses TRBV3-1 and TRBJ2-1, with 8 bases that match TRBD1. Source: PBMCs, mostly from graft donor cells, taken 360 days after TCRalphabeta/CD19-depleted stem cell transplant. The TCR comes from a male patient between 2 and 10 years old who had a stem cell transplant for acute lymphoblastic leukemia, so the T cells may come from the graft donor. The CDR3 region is CASSPRTGSNEQFF. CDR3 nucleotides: TGTGCCAGCAGCCCCCGGACAGGGAGCAATGAGCAGTTCTTC.